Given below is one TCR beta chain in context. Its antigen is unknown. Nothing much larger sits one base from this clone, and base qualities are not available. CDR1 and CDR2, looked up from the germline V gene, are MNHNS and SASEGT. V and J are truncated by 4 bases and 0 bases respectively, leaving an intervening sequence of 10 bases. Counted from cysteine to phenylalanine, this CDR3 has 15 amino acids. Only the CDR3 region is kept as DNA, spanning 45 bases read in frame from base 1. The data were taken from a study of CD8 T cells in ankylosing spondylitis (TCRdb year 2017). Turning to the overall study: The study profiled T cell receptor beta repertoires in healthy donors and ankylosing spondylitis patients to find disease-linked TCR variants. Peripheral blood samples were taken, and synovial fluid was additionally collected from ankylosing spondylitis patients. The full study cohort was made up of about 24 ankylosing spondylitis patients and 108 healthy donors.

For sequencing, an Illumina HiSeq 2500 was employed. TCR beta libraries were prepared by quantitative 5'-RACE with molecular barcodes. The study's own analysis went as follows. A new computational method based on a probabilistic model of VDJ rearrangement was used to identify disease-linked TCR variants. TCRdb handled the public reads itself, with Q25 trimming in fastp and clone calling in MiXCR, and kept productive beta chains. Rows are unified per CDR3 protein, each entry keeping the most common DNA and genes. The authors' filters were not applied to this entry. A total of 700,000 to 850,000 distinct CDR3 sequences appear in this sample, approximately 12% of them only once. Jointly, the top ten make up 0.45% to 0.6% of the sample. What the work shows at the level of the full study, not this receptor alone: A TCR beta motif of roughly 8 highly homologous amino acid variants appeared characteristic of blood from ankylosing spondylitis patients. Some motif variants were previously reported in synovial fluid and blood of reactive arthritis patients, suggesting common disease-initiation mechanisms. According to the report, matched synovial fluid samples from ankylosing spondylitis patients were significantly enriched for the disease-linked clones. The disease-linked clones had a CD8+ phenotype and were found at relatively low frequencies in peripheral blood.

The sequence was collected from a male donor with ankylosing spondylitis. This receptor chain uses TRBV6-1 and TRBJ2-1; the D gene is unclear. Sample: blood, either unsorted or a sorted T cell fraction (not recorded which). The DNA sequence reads TGTGCCAGCAGTGTCAGTGAGAGCTCCTACAATGAGCAGTTCTTC. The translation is CASSVSESSYNEQFF.